This TCR beta chain was profiled in a study of response to subunit inactivated influenza vaccine. This clonotype occurred a few times. Its cognate antigen is unknown. The study's findings and limits: New T cells are recruited in small numbers by each seasonal influenza vaccination, according to the authors' suggestion.

CDR3 length: 16 residues. Unmatched junction bases numbered 4, after V lost 2 bases and J lost 3 bases. Germline values: CDR1 KGHDR, CDR2 SFDVKD. A single record per CDR3 protein comes from TCRdb applying MiXCR to the RT-PCR reads. The profile shows hundreds of thousands of distinct CDR3 sequences, 10% to 15% of them singletons. Sequencing used PBMCs from blood, obtained on the day of vaccination. The chain uses TRBV24-1 and TRBJ2-7, with 12 bases fitting TRBD2. The source is a man aged 50 to 59 who received an inactivated influenza vaccine. CDR3 DNA: TGTGCCACCAGTGATTCCCGGACTAGCGGGAACTACGAGCAGTACTTC. It yields the protein CATSDSRTSGNYEQYF.